This entry concerns a single T cell receptor (beta chain). The same CDR3 can be traced to other DNA sequences in this sample. CDR1 MGHDK and CDR2 SYGVNS come from the germline V gene. The CDR3 has 14 residues. Trimming pared 4 bases from V and 0 bases from J, leaving 7 bases between. Per the authors' pipeline: Reference gene primer amplification gave nucleated cell count estimates. Profiling relied on immunoSEQ multiplex PCR, and the TCRdb table lists in-frame clones only, not all of them. The DNA gave D and trimming, while V, J and clone size come from that table. In the table there are around 67,000 clones, about 81% of which are singletons. The data originate from a study of blood T cell repertoires in COVID-19. Background on the study: Specimens from acute and convalescent COVID-19 originated in the United States, Italy and Spain. From T cells, B-cell-depleted T cells, or PBMCs came the material, which was cDNA or gDNA.

The clonotype originates from a human donor in a cohort sampled during active COVID-19. Sequencing input: peripheral blood. The chain links TRBV25-1 to TRBJ1-5; possibly TRBD1 for D (5 bases). DNA of the CDR3: TGTGCCAGCAGTGTAACAGGTAGCAATCAGCCCCAGCATTTT. Protein product: CASSVTGSNQPQHF.